This TCR beta chain was identified during a study of T cell repertoires in cytomegalovirus infection. Study background: TCR beta signatures that were public indicated CMV infection and matching HLA type. Study-wide results and caveats: Based on cumulative public TCR beta family frequency, carriers of CMV plus the relevant HLA were identified.

Between the trimmed V and J ends, which lost 4 bases and 0 bases, there was a span of 8 bases. This CDR3 has 15 amino acids. Germline V gives CDR1 SGHDT, CDR2 YYEEEE. This clonotype has a count of ten or more. Its specificity is not known. TCRdb called the reads again in MiXCR, with one record for every CDR3 protein. The sample includes around 230,000 distinct CDR3 sequences, approximately 7% seen only once; the top ten take around 6.5%. The J gene is TRBJ2-6, the V gene TRBV5-6, with unresolved D. This clonotype was obtained from a human donor in good health (CMV status not recorded). Some clones in this sample may be carry-over from other donors' samples. The sequencing input was PBMCs. The CDR3 loop reads CASSPVLSGANVLTF. CDR3 in DNA: TGTGCCAGCAGCCCTGTGCTCTCTGGGGCCAACGTCCTGACTTTC.